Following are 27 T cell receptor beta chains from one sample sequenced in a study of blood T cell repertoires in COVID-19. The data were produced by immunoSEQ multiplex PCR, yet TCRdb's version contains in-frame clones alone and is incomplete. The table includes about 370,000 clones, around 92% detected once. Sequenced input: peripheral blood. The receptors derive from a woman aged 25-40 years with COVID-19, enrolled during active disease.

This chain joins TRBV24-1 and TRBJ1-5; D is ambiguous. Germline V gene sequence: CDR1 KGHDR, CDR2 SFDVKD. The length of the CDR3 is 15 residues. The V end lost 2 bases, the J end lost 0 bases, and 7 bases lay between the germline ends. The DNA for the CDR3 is TGTGCCACCAGTGATTCCAGTGATAGCAATCAGCCCCAGCATTTT. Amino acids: CATSDSSDSNQPQHF.

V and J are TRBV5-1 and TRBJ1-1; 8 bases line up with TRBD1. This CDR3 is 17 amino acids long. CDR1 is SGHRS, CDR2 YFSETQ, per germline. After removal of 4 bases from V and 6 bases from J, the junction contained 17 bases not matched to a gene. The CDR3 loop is CASSAQGASWTRSEAFF. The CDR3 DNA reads TGCGCCAGCAGCGCTCAGGGGGCGTCGTGGACTAGGTCTGAAGCTTTCTTT.

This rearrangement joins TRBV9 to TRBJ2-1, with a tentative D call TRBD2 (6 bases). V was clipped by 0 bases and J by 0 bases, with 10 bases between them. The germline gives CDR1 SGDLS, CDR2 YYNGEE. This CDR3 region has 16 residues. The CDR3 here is CASSVAGSHSYNEQFF. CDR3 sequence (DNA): TGTGCCAGCAGCGTAGCCGGGAGCCACTCCTACAATGAGCAGTTCTTC.

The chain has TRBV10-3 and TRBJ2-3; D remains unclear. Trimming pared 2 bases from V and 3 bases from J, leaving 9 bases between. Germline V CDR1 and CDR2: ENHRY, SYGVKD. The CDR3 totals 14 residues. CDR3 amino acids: CAISEGVGTDTQYF. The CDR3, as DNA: TGTGCCATCAGTGAGGGAGTCGGGACAGATACGCAGTATTTT.

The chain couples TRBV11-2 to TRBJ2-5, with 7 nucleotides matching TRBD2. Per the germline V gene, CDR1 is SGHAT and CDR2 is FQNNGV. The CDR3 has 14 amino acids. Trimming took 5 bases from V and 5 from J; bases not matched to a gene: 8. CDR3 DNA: TGTGCCAGCAGCCCCGGACTAGAATGGGAGACCCAGTACTTC. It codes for CASSPGLEWETQYF. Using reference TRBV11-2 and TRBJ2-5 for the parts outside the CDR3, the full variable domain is EAGVAQSPRYKIIEKRQSVAFWCNPISGHATLYWYQQILGQGPKLLIQFQNNGVVDDSQLPKDRFSAERLKGVDSTLKIQPAKLEDSAVYLCASSPGLEWETQYFGPGTRLLVL.

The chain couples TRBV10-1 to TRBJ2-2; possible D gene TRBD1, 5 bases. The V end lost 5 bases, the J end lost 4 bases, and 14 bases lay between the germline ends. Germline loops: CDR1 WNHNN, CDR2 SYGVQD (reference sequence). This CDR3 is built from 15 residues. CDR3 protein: CASSSTGHFTGELFF. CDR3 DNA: TGCGCCAGCAGTTCCACAGGACATTTCACCGGGGAGCTGTTTTTT.

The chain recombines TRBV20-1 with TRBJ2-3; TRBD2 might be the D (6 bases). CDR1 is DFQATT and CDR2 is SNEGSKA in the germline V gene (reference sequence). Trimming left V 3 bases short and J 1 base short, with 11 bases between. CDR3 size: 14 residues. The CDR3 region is CSASLQRGTDTQYF. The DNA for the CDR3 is TGCAGTGCTAGTCTTCAGCGGGGCACAGATACGCAGTATTTT.

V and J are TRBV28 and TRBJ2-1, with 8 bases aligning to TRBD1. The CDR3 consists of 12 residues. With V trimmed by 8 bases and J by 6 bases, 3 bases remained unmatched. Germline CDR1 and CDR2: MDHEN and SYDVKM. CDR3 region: CASRQGRNEQFF. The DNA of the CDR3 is TGTGCCAGCCGACAGGGGCGCAATGAGCAGTTCTTC. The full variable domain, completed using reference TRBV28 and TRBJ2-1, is DVKVTQSSRYLVKRTGEKVFLECVQDMDHENMFWYRQDPGLGLRLIYFSYDVKMKEKGDIPEGYSVSREKKERFSLILESASTNQTSMYLCASRQGRNEQFFGPGTRLTVL.

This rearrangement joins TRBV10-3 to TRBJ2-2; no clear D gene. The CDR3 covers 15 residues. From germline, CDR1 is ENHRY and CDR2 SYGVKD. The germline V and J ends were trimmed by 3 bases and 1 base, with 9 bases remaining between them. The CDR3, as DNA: TGTGCCATCAGTGATCGGCGGAGGAACACCGGGGAGCTGTTTTTT. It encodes CAISDRRRNTGELFF.

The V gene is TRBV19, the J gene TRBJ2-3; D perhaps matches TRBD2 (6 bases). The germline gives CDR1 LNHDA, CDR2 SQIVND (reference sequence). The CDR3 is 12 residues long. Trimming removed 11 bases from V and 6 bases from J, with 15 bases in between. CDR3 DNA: TGTGCCTGCGGACTAACCGCGGATACGCAGTATTTT. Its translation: CACGLTADTQYF.

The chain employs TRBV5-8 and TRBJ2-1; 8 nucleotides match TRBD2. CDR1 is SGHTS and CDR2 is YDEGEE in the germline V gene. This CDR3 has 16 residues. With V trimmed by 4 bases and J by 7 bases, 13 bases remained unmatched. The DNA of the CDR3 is TGTGCCAGCAGCCCGCGGTTGAGGAGCGGGAGAAATGAGCAGTTCTTC. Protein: CASSPRLRSGRNEQFF. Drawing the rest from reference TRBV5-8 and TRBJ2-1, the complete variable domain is EAGVTQSPTHLIKTRGQQATLRCSPISGHTSVYWYQQALGLGLQFLLWYDEGEERNRGNFPPRFSGRQFPNYSSELNVNALELEDSALYLCASSPRLRSGRNEQFFGPGTRLTVL.

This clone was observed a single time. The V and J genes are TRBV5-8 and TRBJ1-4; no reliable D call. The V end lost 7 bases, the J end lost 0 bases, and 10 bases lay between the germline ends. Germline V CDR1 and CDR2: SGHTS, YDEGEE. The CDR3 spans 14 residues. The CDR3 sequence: CASGPRTTNEKLFF. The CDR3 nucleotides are TGTGCCAGCGGCCCACGTACAACTAATGAAAAACTGTTTTTT.

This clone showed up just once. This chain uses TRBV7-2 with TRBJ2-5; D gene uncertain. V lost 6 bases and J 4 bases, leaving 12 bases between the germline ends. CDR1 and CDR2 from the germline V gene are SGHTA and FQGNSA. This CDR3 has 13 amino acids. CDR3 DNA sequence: TGTGCCAGCAGGTCCCGACTTTTAGAGACCCAGTACTTC. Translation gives CASRSRLLETQYF. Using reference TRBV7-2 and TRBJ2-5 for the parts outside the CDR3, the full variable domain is GAGVSQSPSNKVTEKGKDVELRCDPISGHTALYWYRQSLGQGLEFLIYFQGNSAPDKSGLPSDRFSAERTGGSVSTLTIQRTQQEDSAVYLCASRSRLLETQYFGPGTRLLVL.

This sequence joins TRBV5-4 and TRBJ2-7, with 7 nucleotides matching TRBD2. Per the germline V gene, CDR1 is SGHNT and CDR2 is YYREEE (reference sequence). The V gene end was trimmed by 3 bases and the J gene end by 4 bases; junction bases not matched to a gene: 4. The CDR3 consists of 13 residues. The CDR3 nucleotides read TGTGCCAGCAGCTCTCCGGGACTATACGAGCAGTACTTC. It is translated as CASSSPGLYEQYF. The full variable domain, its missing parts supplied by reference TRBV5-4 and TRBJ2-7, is ETGVTQSPTHLIKTRGQQVTLRCSSQSGHNTVSWYQQALGQGPQFIFQYYREEENGRGNFPPRFSGLQFPNYSSELNVNALELDDSALYLCASSSPGLYEQYFGPGTRLTVT.

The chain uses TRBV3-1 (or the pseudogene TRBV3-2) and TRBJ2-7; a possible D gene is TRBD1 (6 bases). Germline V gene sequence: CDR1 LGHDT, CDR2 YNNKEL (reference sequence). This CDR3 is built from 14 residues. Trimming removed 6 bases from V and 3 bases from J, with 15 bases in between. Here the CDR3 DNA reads TGTGCCAGCAGTATCCGGACAGCGCTCTACGAGCAGTACTTC. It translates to CASSIRTALYEQYF.

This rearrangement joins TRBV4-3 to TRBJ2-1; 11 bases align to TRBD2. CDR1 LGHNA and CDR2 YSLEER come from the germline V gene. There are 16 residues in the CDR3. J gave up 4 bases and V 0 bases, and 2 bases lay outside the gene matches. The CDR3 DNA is TGCGCCAGCAGCCAAGATCGACTAGCGGGGTACAATGAGCAGTTCTTC. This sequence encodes CASSQDRLAGYNEQFF.

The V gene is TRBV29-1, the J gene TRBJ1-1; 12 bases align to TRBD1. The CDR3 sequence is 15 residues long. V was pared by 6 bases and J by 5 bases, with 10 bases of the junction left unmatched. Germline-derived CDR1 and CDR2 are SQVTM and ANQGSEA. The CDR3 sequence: CSVRDRGQLSTEAFF. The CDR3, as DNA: TGCAGCGTCCGGGACAGGGGGCAGTTGAGTACTGAAGCTTTCTTT.

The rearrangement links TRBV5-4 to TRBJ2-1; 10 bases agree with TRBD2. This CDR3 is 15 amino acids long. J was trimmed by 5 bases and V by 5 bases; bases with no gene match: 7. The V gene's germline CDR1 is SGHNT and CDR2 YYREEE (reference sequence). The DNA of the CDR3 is TGTGCCAGCAGTTCTGGACTAGCGGTAAACAATGAGCAGTTCTTC. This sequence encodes CASSSGLAVNNEQFF.

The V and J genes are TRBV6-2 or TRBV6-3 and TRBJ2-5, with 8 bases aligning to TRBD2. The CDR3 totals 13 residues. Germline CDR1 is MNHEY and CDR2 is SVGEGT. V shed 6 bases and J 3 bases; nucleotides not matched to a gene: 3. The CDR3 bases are TGTGCCAGCAGCTTGACTAGCGAAGAGACCCAGTACTTC. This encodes CASSLTSEETQYF.

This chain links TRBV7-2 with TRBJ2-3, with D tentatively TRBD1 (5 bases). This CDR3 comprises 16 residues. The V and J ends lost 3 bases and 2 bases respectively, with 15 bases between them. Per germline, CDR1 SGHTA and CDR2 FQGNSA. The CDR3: CASSFGQVGSTDTQYF. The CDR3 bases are TGTGCCAGCAGCTTTGGACAAGTTGGGTCCACAGATACGCAGTATTTT.

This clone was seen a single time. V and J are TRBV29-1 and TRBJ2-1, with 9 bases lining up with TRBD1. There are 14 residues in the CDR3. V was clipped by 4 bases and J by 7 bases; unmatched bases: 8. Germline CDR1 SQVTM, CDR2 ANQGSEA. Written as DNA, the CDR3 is TGCAGCGTTGCCGTCACAGGGGGCCGGAATGAGCAGTTCTTC. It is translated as CSVAVTGGRNEQFF.

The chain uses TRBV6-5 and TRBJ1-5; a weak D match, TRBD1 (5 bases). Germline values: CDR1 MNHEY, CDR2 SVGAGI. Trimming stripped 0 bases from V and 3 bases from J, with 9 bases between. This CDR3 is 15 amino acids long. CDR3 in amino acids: CASSYSAQDNQPQHF. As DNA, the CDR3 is TGTGCCAGCAGTTACTCTGCACAGGACAATCAGCCCCAGCATTTT.

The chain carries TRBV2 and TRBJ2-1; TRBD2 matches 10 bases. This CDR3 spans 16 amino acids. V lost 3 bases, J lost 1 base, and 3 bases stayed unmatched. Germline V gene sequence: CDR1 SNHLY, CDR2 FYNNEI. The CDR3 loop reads CASSERTSGSYNEQFF. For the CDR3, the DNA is TGTGCCAGCAGTGAGAGGACTAGCGGTTCCTACAATGAGCAGTTCTTC. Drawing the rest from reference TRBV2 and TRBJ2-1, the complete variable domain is EPEVTQTPSHQVTQMGQEVILRCVPISNHLYFYWYRQILGQKVEFLVSFYNNEISEKSEIFDDQFSVERPDGSNFTLKIRSTKLEDSAMYFCASSERTSGSYNEQFFGPGTRLTVL.

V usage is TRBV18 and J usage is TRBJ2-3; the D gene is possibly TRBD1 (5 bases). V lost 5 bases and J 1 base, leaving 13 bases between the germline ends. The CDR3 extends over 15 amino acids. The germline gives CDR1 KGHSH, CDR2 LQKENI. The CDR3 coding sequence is TGTGCCAGCTCATTCGGACAAGGAGGCACAGATACGCAGTATTTT. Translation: CASSFGQGGTDTQYF.

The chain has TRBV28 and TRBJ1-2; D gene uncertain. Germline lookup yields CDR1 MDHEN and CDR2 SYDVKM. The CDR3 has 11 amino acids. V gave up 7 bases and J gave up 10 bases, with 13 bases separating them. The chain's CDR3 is CASMTQVLYTF. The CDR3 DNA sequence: TGTGCCAGCATGACCCAGGTTCTCTACACCTTC.

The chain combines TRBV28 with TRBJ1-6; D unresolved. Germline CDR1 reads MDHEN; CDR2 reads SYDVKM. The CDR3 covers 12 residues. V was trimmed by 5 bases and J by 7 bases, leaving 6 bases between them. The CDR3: CASSTQNSPLHF. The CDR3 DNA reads TGTGCCAGCAGTACACAGAATTCACCCCTCCACTTT.

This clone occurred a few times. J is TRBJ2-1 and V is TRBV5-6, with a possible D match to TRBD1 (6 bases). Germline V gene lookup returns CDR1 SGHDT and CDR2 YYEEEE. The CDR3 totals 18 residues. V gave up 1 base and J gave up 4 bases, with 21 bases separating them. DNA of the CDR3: TGTGCCAGCAGCTTGTTTGTTGATTGGCAGGGGTGGTACAATGAGCAGTTCTTC. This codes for CASSLFVDWQGWYNEQFF. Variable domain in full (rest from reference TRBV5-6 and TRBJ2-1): DAGVTQSPTHLIKTRGQQVTLRCSPKSGHDTVSWYQQALGQGPQFIFQYYEEEERQRGNFPDRFSGHQFPNYSSELNVNALLLGDSALYLCASSLFVDWQGWYNEQFFGPGTRLTVL.